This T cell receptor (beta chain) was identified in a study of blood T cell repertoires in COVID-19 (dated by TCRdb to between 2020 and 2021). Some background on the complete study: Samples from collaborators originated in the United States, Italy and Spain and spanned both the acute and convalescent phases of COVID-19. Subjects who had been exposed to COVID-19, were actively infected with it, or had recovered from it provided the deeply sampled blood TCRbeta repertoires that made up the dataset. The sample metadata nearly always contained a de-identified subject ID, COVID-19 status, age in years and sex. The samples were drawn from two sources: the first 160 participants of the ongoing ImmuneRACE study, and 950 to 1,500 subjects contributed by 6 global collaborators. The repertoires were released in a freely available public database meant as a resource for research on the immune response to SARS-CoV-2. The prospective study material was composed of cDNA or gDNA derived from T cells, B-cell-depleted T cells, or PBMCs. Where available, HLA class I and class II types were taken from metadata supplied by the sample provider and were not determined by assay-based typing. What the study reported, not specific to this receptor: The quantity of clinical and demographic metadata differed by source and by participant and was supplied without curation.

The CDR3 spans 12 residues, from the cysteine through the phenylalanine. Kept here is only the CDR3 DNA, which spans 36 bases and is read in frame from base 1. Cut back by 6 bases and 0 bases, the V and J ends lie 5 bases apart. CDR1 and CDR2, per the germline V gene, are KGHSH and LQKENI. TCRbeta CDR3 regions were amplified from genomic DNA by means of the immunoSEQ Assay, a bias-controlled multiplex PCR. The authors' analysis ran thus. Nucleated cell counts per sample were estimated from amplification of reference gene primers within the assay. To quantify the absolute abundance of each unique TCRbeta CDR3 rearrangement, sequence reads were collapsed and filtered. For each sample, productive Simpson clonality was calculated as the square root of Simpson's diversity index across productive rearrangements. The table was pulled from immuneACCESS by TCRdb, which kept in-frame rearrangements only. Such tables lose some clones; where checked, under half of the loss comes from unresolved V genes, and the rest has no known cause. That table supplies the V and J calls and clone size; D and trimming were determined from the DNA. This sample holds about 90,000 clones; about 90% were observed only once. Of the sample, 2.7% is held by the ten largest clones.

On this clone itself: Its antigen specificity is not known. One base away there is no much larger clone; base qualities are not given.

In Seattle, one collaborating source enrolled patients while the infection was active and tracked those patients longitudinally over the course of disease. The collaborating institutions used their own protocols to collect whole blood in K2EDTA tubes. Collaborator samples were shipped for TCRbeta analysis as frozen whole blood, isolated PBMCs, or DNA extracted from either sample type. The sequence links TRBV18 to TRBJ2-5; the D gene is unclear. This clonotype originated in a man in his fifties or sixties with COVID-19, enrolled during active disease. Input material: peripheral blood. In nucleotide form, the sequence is TGTGCCAGCTCTCAGTACCAAGAGACCCAGTACTTC. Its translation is CASSQYQETQYF.